This passage covers 31 T cell receptor beta chains from one sample sequenced in a study of breast tumors, draining lymph nodes, adjacent tissues. TCRdb used MiXCR to reprocess the multiplex PCR reads, holding one entry per CDR3 protein. The sample contains under 150,000 distinct CDR3 sequences, around 21% of which appear only once. Samples came from axillary lymph nodes draining the breast cancer. The source material was axillary lymph node tissue. These receptors all stem from a female donor with breast cancer. Some clones in this sample may be carry-over from other donors' samples.

This clonotype was detected ten times or more. The V and J genes are TRBV6-5 and TRBJ2-1; possible D gene TRBD2, 5 bases. The V and J ends lost 4 bases and 8 bases respectively, with 12 bases between them. The CDR3 has 13 residues. Germline V gene lookup returns CDR1 MNHEY and CDR2 SVGAGI. CDR3 bases: TGTGCCAGCAGTTTAACGAGCGGCCATGAGCAGTTCTTC. It specifies CASSLTSGHEQFF.

This clonotype has ten or more counts. This chain links TRBV18 with TRBJ1-2, with TRBD1 matching 9 bases. This CDR3 is built from 16 residues. V lost 2 bases to trimming and J lost 4 bases; unmatched junction nucleotides: 8. From germline, CDR1 is KGHSH and CDR2 LQKENI. Here the CDR3 reads CASSPGAKTGGYGYTF. CDR3 nucleotide sequence: TGTGCCAGCTCACCAGGGGCGAAGACAGGGGGCTATGGCTACACCTTC. Full variable domain (outside the CDR3, taken from reference TRBV18 and TRBJ1-2): NAGVMQNPRHLVRRRGQEARLRCSPMKGHSHVYWYRQLPEEGLKFMVYLQKENIIDESGMPKERFSAEFPKEGPSILRIQQVVRGDSAAYFCASSPGAKTGGYGYTFGSGTRLTVV.

About this clonotype: A much larger clone sits a single nucleotide away, making a read error possible. This chain connects TRBV24-1 to TRBJ2-5, with TRBD1 matching over 7 bases. CDR3 length: 16 amino acids. Germline assignment: CDR1 KGHDR and CDR2 SFDVKD. CDR3 in amino acids: CAASDSGTADQETQYF. In DNA form, the CDR3 reads TGTGCCGCCAGTGACTCCGGGACAGCGGACCAAGAGACCCAGTACTTC.

At least ten counts were recorded for this clonotype. The chain recombines TRBV15 with TRBJ2-1; the D gene is possibly TRBD2 (6 bases). Trimming removed 0 bases at V and 5 bases at J, with 11 bases between. CDR1 is LNHNV and CDR2 is YYDKDF in the germline V gene (reference sequence). CDR3 length equals 15 residues. CDR3 sequence reads: CATSRDLGTHNEQFF. CDR3 nucleotide sequence: TGTGCCACCAGCAGAGATCTCGGGACTCACAATGAGCAGTTCTTC.

This clonotype was observed at least ten times. This sequence joins TRBV9 and TRBJ2-1; 8 positions match TRBD2. V gave up 1 base and J gave up 7 bases; unmatched junction bases: 4. Germline values: CDR1 SGDLS, CDR2 YYNGEE. This CDR3 is built from 14 residues. The CDR3 loop is CASSVWAGGNEQFF. The DNA of the CDR3 is TGTGCCAGCAGCGTATGGGCGGGAGGTAATGAGCAGTTCTTC. Supplemented by reference TRBV9 and TRBJ2-1, the full variable domain reads DSGVTQTPKHLITATGQRVTLRCSPRSGDLSVYWYQQSLDQGLQFLIQYYNGEERAKGNILERFSAQQFPDLHSELNLSSLELGDSALYFCASSVWAGGNEQFFGPGTRLTVL.

With respect to this clonotype: The junction differs from germline at one of its ends, possibly a read error. J is TRBJ1-4 and V is TRBV28, with 8 bases lining up with TRBD1. The CDR3 covers 16 residues. The germline CDR1 and CDR2 sequences are MDHEN and SYDVKM. The CDR3 here is CASSFWTGKADEKLFF. The CDR3 region has the DNA TGTGCCAGCAGTTTCTGGACAGGGAAAGCTGATGAAAAACTGTTTTTC.

This clonotype was counted a few times. The V gene is TRBV12-3 or TRBV12-4, the J gene TRBJ2-2; tentative D call: TRBD2 (6 bases). V was clipped by 10 bases and J by 6 bases, with 18 bases between them. The CDR3 extends over 14 amino acids. CDR3 sequence: CATKAGLSPGELFF. CDR3 sequence (DNA): TGTGCCACCAAAGCGGGCCTAAGCCCCGGGGAGCTGTTTTTT.

There are many counts of this clonotype. The V and J genes are TRBV7-8 and TRBJ1-2; D is unclear. This CDR3 has 15 amino acids. Trimming stripped 3 bases from V and 0 bases from J, with 11 bases between. The V gene's germline CDR1 is SGHVS and CDR2 FQNEAQ. The CDR3 DNA follows: TGTGCCAGCAGCTTCGTTTCCGGAGCTAACTATGGCTACACCTTC. Protein product: CASSFVSGANYGYTF.

At least ten counts were recorded for this clonotype. The chain recombines TRBV7-9 with TRBJ2-3; D possibly corresponds to TRBD1 (7 bases). CDR1 is SEHNR and CDR2 is FQNEAQ in the germline V gene (reference sequence). Trimming cost V 5 bases and J 1 base, with 13 bases left between them. The CDR3 is 15 residues long. The CDR3 loop reads CASSPGGSGTDTQYF. The CDR3, as DNA: TGTGCCAGCAGCCCAGGGGGGTCCGGCACAGATACGCAGTATTTT.

This clonotype was seen many times. The chain has TRBV5-6 and TRBJ2-7, with D perhaps TRBD2 (5 bases). The V end was cut by 4 bases, the J end by 4 bases, with 12 bases between. The CDR3 totals 13 residues. Germline CDR1 reads SGHDT; CDR2 reads YYEEEE. The CDR3 DNA follows: TGTGCCAGCAGCCCCGGGGATTATTACGAGCAGTACTTC. Encoded protein: CASSPGDYYEQYF.

Note on this clonotype: With a much larger clone just one base away, this may be a read error. The chain joins TRBV28 to TRBJ2-3, with TRBD1 matching 7 bases. V dropped 6 bases and J dropped 5; count of bases not matched to a gene: 11. CDR1 and CDR2 (germline): MDHEN, SYDVKM. The CDR3 spans 15 residues. CDR3 sequence (DNA): TGTGCCAGCAGGCGAAGCCAGACAGGGCGAGATACGCAGTATTTT. Its translation is CASRRSQTGRDTQYF.

There are many counts of this clonotype. The chain has TRBV5-1 and TRBJ1-2; D is perhaps TRBD1 (6 bases). CDR3 length equals 16 residues. CDR1 is SGHRS, CDR2 YFSETQ, per germline. Trimming stripped 4 bases from V and 6 bases from J, with 22 bases between. The DNA for the CDR3 is TGCGCCAGCAGCCCCCGGGGGGGGCATGTAGTGGATGGCTACACCTTC. Residues: CASSPRGGHVVDGYTF.

In its sample, this clonotype was seen many times. V is TRBV29-1 and J is TRBJ1-2; D perhaps matches TRBD1 (5 bases). The CDR3 spans 16 residues. The V end was cut by 0 bases, the J end by 2 bases, with 16 bases between. The germline V gene encodes CDR1 SQVTM and CDR2 ANQGSEA. The CDR3 is CSVEDPLTAGNYGYTF. DNA of the CDR3: TGCAGCGTTGAAGATCCGCTTACCGCAGGGAACTATGGCTACACCTTC.

As for this clonotype: Its ends do not fully match the called genes, so a read error is possible. The J gene is TRBJ1-4, the V gene TRBV28, with D unclear. The CDR3 consists of 16 residues. Germline V gives CDR1 MDHEN, CDR2 SYDVKM. As DNA, the CDR3 is TGTTCCAGCAGTTTATATAGGTCATCGGCTAATGAAAAACTGTTTTTT. It translates to CSSSLYRSSANEKLFF.

As regards this clonotype: At one boundary the junction diverges from the germline segment, which might be a read error. The rearrangement uses TRBV6-1 and TRBJ1-4; 7 nucleotides line up with TRBD1. The germline gives CDR1 MNHNS, CDR2 SASEGT. CDR3 size: 16 residues. The CDR3 is CASSEAPQQGREKLLF. The CDR3 DNA is TGTGCCAGCAGTGAAGCCCCCCAACAGGGGCGAGAAAAACTGCTTTTT.

This clonotype was seen repeatedly, ten times or more. The rearrangement joins TRBV6-2 or TRBV6-3 to TRBJ2-7, with 10 bases that match TRBD2. Unmatched junction bases numbered 8, after V lost 5 bases and J lost 4 bases. Per germline, CDR1 MNHEY and CDR2 SVGEGT. This CDR3 comprises 15 residues. Here the CDR3 reads CASSTRTSGGYEQYF. CDR3 coding DNA: TGTGCCAGCAGTACCCGGACTAGCGGTGGGTACGAGCAGTACTTC.

This clonotype was detected ten times or more. The V and J genes are TRBV20-1 and TRBJ1-2; unclear D gene. V lost 3 bases and J 6 bases, leaving 17 bases between the germline ends. The CDR3 covers 14 residues. Germline-derived CDR1 and CDR2 are DFQATT and SNEGSKA (reference sequence). Written as DNA, the CDR3 is TGCAGTGCTAGGATCGAGGTCTTTAGAGATGGCTACACCTTC. It yields the protein CSARIEVFRDGYTF.

This clonotype was recorded many times. This chain joins TRBV5-1 and TRBJ2-7; D remains unclear. Germline V CDR1 and CDR2: SGHRS, YFSETQ. This CDR3 is built from 15 residues. V shed 4 bases and J shed 5 bases, with 19 bases lying between them. DNA of the CDR3: TGCGCCAGCAGCCCAGGATCCGGGCCTCGGAACGAGCAGTACTTC. Translating gives CASSPGSGPRNEQYF.

There are a few counts of this clonotype. A much larger clone sits a single nucleotide away, making a read error possible. Given the absence of the conserved phenylalanine or tryptophan at the CDR3 end, a read error is likely. The chain employs TRBV4-1 and TRBJ2-7; D is possibly TRBD1 or TRBD2 (5 bases each). CDR1 MGHRA and CDR2 YSYEKL come from the germline V gene. V was trimmed by 0 bases and J by 3 bases, leaving 9 bases between them. This CDR3 is 14 amino acids long. The CDR3, as DNA: TGCGCCAGCAGCCAAGAGAATGGGGGCTACGAGCAGTACCTC. As protein: CASSQENGGYEQYL.

This clonotype was counted at least ten times. The CDR3 bases are TGCAGTGCTAGAGATTGGAGTGCAACTAATGAAAAACTGTTTTTT. Encoded protein: CSARDWSATNEKLFF. J is TRBJ1-4 and V is TRBV20-1; no firm D call. CDR1 DFQATT and CDR2 SNEGSKA come from the germline V gene (reference sequence). Trimming took off 0 bases at V and 0 bases at J, with 8 bases between the two ends. This CDR3 has 15 residues.

This clonotype occurred once. The V and J genes are TRBV7-6 and TRBJ2-2; 11 nucleotides align to TRBD1. Germline CDR1 and CDR2: SGHVS and FNYEAQ. Unmatched junction bases numbered 5, after V lost 5 bases and J lost 6 bases. The CDR3 consists of 15 residues. The CDR3 is CASSTRTGGAGELFF. CDR3 coding DNA: TGTGCCAGCAGCACCCGGACAGGGGGCGCCGGGGAGCTGTTTTTT.

The J gene is TRBJ1-5, the V gene TRBV27, with a weak D call TRBD1 (5 bases). Trimming pared 5 bases from V and 3 bases from J, leaving 17 bases between. The CDR3 is made up of 16 amino acids. Germline values: CDR1 MNHEY, CDR2 SMNVEV (reference sequence). In DNA form, the CDR3 reads TGTGCCAGCAGTGGGCTTCAAGGGGCGGTCAATCAGCCCCAGCATTTT. Residues: CASSGLQGAVNQPQHF.

This clonotype was seen a few times. J is TRBJ2-1 and V is TRBV28; 14 bases match TRBD2. V shed 6 bases and J 3 bases; nucleotides not matched to a gene: 7. This CDR3 has 17 residues. The germline V gene has CDR1 MDHEN and CDR2 SYDVKM. CDR3 sequence: CASSQAGLAGGYNEQFF. For the CDR3, the DNA is TGTGCCAGCAGCCAAGCCGGACTAGCGGGGGGCTACAATGAGCAGTTCTTC.

In its sample, this clonotype was seen a few times. The chain recombines TRBV6-1 with TRBJ1-3; 7 nucleotides agree with TRBD1. The CDR3 has 18 amino acids. The V gene's germline CDR1 is MNHNS and CDR2 SASEGT. Trimming removed 1 base from V and 3 bases from J; junction bases left unmatched: 12. The CDR3 protein is CASSEEGARLPLGNTIYF. The CDR3 region has the DNA TGTGCCAGCAGTGAAGAGGGGGCGAGACTTCCCCTTGGAAACACCATATATTTT.

Turning to this clonotype: This clone may be a read error of a much larger clone one base away. The chain has TRBV7-6 and TRBJ2-1; 7 bases are shared with TRBD2. Germline CDR1 is SGHVS and CDR2 is FNYEAQ. The CDR3 is made up of 18 amino acids. CDR3 residues: CASSQRSALADTYNDQFF. CDR3 coding DNA: TGTGCCAGCAGCCAAAGGTCTGCGCTAGCGGATACCTACAATGACCAGTTCTTC.

This clonotype has at least ten counts. The chain joins TRBV4-2 to TRBJ2-3; D is undetermined. This CDR3 region has 14 residues. Deletions cut 1 base from V and 5 bases from J, with 10 bases between. Germline CDR1 is LGHNA and CDR2 is YNFKEQ. The CDR3 loop reads CASSQGTGGDTQYF. CDR3 DNA: TGTGCCAGCAGCCAAGGAACGGGCGGAGATACGCAGTATTTT.

There are many counts of this clonotype. The chain has TRBV20-1 and TRBJ2-7; D might be TRBD2 (6 bases). The CDR3 consists of 19 residues. The ends were cut back, 3 bases at V and 2 bases at J, with 29 bases in the middle. Germline CDR1 is DFQATT and CDR2 is SNEGSKA (reference sequence). The CDR3 is CSASGYPPPTGRKTYEQYF. The CDR3 nucleotides read TGCAGTGCTAGTGGTTATCCACCTCCTACCGGGAGAAAAACCTACGAGCAGTACTTC.

This clonotype was observed at least ten times. The chain employs TRBV4-1 and TRBJ2-7; D is unclear. Germline V lookup: CDR1 MGHRA, CDR2 YSYEKL. Trimming shortened V by 0 bases and J by 7 bases, and 16 bases separated the two germline ends. This CDR3 is built from 15 residues. CDR3 sequence reads: CASSQDRTPVREQYF. CDR3 sequence (DNA): TGCGCCAGCAGCCAAGATAGAACCCCGGTGCGGGAGCAGTACTTC.

This clonotype was detected once. A much larger clone lies one base from this, so it may be a read error. The V gene is TRBV29-1, the J gene TRBJ1-2, with D maybe TRBD1 (5 bases). Germline V gives CDR1 SQVTM, CDR2 ANQGSEA. The CDR3 extends over 13 amino acids. The CDR3 reads CSVDSVRGPGCTF. Here the CDR3 DNA reads TGCAGCGTTGATTCCGTCCGGGGCCCCGGCTGCACCTTC.

This clonotype was recorded a few times. The chain links TRBV20-1 to TRBJ2-1, with a possible D match to TRBD1 (7 bases). The germline gives CDR1 DFQATT, CDR2 SNEGSKA (reference sequence). CDR3 length: 16 amino acids. Trimming cost V 0 bases and J 5 bases, with 17 bases left between them. The CDR3 reads CSARDRRDRLNNEQFF. The CDR3 DNA is TGCAGTGCTAGAGATAGGCGGGACAGACTCAACAATGAGCAGTTCTTC.

This clonotype has a count of ten or more. The chain links TRBV24-1 to TRBJ2-1; no clear D gene. The CDR3 runs to 14 residues. Deletions cut 6 bases from V and 0 bases from J, with 8 bases between. CDR1 is KGHDR and CDR2 is SFDVKD in the germline V gene. CDR3 DNA sequence: TGTGCCACCAGTCGTGGAGCCTCCTACAATGAGCAGTTCTTC. Protein product: CATSRGASYNEQFF.